Shown below are 18 T cell receptor beta chains from a single sample sequenced in a study of PD-1 blockade in classical Hodgkin lymphoma. TCRdb's copy holds only in-frame clones and misses some; the assay was immunoSEQ multiplex PCR. Here the sample spans about 98,000 clones, approximately 92% being singletons. Each patient experienced a relapse that followed autologous stem cell transplantation, and brentuximab vedotin exposure varied. The source was peripheral blood mononuclear cells (PBMCs), collected at baseline. These TCRs come from a human donor with classical Hodgkin lymphoma.

The CDR3 nucleotides are TGTGCCAGCAGCCATCCAACAGGGGACACTGAAGCTTTCTTT. Residues: CASSHPTGDTEAFF. J is TRBJ1-1 and V is TRBV7-9; 7 bases match TRBD1. V trimming: 5 bases; J trimming: 3 bases; junction bases outside the gene matches: 6. The CDR3 sequence is 14 residues long. CDR1 SEHNR and CDR2 FQNEAQ come from the germline V gene (reference sequence).

The CDR3 coding sequence is TGTGCCAGCAGTGAATTACTAGCGGGAGCGAAGACCCAGTACTTC. Its translation: CASSELLAGAKTQYF. V gene TRBV6-1 combines with J gene TRBJ2-5; 11 positions agree with TRBD2. The CDR3 is made up of 15 amino acids. The trim removed 2 bases at V and 6 bases at J, leaving 5 bases unmatched. Germline V gives CDR1 MNHNS, CDR2 SASEGT.

The V and J genes are TRBV27 and TRBJ1-1; 10 nucleotides agree with TRBD1. This CDR3 contains 14 residues. Germline V gene data show CDR1 as MNHEY and CDR2 as SMNVEV (reference sequence). Trimming removed 5 bases from V and 5 bases from J; junction bases left unmatched: 5. The CDR3 DNA follows: TGTGCCAGCAGTATGACAGGGGGCAGGACTGAAGCTTTCTTT. Protein sequence: CASSMTGGRTEAFF.

This chain joins TRBV5-1 and TRBJ2-2, with 8 bases lining up with TRBD1. Trimming at V came to 7 bases and at J to 0 bases, leaving 2 bases not matched to a gene. The CDR3 is 14 amino acids. Looked up from germline, CDR1 is SGHRS and CDR2 is YFSETQ. Here the CDR3 DNA reads TGCGCCAGCCGGACAGGGACGAACACCGGGGAGCTGTTTTTT. Protein: CASRTGTNTGELFF. Looking up the rest from reference TRBV5-1 and TRBJ2-2 gives the full variable domain: KAGVTQTPRYLIKTRGQQVTLSCSPISGHRSVSWYQQTPGQGLQFLFEYFSETQRNKGNFPGRFSGRQFSNSRSEMNVSTLELGDSALYLCASRTGTNTGELFFGEGSRLTVL.

The genes are TRBV10-3 and TRBJ2-7; 7 bases map to TRBD1. Germline CDR1 ENHRY, CDR2 SYGVKD. CDR3 length: 14 amino acids. V was clipped by 5 bases and J by 2 bases; unmatched bases: 6. The CDR3 is CAISQPGQTYEQYF. The CDR3 coding sequence is TGTGCCATCAGTCAGCCGGGACAGACCTACGAGCAGTACTTC.

CDR3 bases: TGTGCCAGCAGTGACCCCCTGGCTTTTCACTTCTCTGGGGCCAACGTCCTGACTTTC. Protein product: CASSDPLAFHFSGANVLTF. The chain joins TRBV6-4 to TRBJ2-6; D is unclear. The germline CDR1 and CDR2 sequences are MRHNA and SNTAGT. V was pared by 2 bases and J by 0 bases, with 17 bases between. CDR3 length: 19 amino acids.

The chain has TRBV30 and TRBJ2-7, with D hard to call. CDR3 size: 11 residues. The V and J ends lost 0 bases and 6 bases respectively, with 6 bases between them. CDR1 and CDR2 (germline): GTSNPN, SVGIG (reference sequence). The CDR3 sequence: CAWSVQIEQYF. The CDR3 DNA follows: TGTGCCTGGAGTGTACAGATCGAGCAGTACTTC.

The chain combines TRBV28 with TRBJ2-7, with D perhaps matching TRBD1 (5 bases). Trimming cost V 5 bases and J 2 bases, with 13 bases left between them. Germline lookup yields CDR1 MDHEN and CDR2 SYDVKM. The CDR3 is made up of 14 amino acids. This chain's CDR3 is CASSIRQTAYEQYF. CDR3 in DNA: TGTGCCAGCAGTATACGACAGACCGCCTACGAGCAGTACTTC.

The chain joins TRBV4-1 to TRBJ1-1; no reliable D call. Trimming removed 3 bases from V and 4 bases from J, with 12 bases in between. Germline CDR1 and CDR2: MGHRA and YSYEKL. This CDR3 spans 14 amino acids. CDR3 DNA sequence: TGCGCCAGCAGCCACCCCCGGGTCGTCACTGAAGCTTTCTTT. This encodes CASSHPRVVTEAFF.

The chain is built from TRBV25-1 and TRBJ2-1; D unresolved. The germline gives CDR1 MGHDK, CDR2 SYGVNS. This CDR3 region has 11 residues. The germline V and J ends were trimmed by 5 bases and 6 bases, with 5 bases remaining between them. This CDR3 reads CASSKFNEQFF. For the CDR3, the DNA is TGTGCCAGCAGTAAGTTCAATGAGCAGTTCTTC.

The V and J genes are TRBV7-9 and TRBJ2-5; D tentatively reads TRBD1 or TRBD2 (5 bases each). The germline gives CDR1 SEHNR, CDR2 FQNEAQ (reference sequence). CDR3 length equals 15 residues. V was clipped by 5 bases and J by 1 base, with 14 bases between them. This CDR3 is CASSPRAGAQETQYF. The CDR3 DNA follows: TGTGCCAGCAGCCCCCGGGCCGGGGCCCAAGAGACCCAGTACTTC.

The chain combines TRBV5-1 with TRBJ2-1; TRBD2 aligns across 15 bases. Germline CDR1 and CDR2: SGHRS and YFSETQ. Trimming at V came to 3 bases and at J to 8 bases, leaving 3 bases not matched to a gene. The CDR3 has 15 residues. The CDR3, as DNA: TGCGCCAGCAGCTCTGGGACTAGCGGGAGGCATGAGCAGTTCTTC. This sequence encodes CASSSGTSGRHEQFF.

The chain links TRBV5-1 to TRBJ2-3; TRBD1 agrees at 9 bases. V shed 4 bases and J 2 bases; nucleotides not matched to a gene: 11. The CDR3 sequence is 17 residues long. From germline, CDR1 is SGHRS and CDR2 YFSETQ. The CDR3 bases are TGCGCCAGCAGCCGAACAGGGGGCACCTCTAACACAGATACGCAGTATTTT. This translates into CASSRTGGTSNTDTQYF.

As for this clone: The sample contains more than one DNA sequence encoding this CDR3. The chain recombines TRBV7-9 with TRBJ2-1; D is uncertain. V lost 3 bases, J lost 7 bases, and 1 base lay in between. There are 10 residues in the CDR3. The V gene's germline CDR1 is SEHNR and CDR2 FQNEAQ (reference sequence). The CDR3 loop is CASSFNEQFF. The DNA of the CDR3 is TGTGCCAGCAGCTTTAATGAGCAGTTCTTC.

The chain links TRBV25-1 to TRBJ1-3; TRBD1 aligns across 8 bases. The CDR3 extends over 16 amino acids. The germline V gene encodes CDR1 MGHDK and CDR2 SYGVNS. The V and J ends lost 6 bases and 1 base, in that order; junction bases with no gene match: 8. The CDR3 loop reads CASSPRQGISGNTIYF. The CDR3 coding sequence is TGTGCCAGCAGCCCTCGACAGGGGATTTCTGGAAACACCATATATTTT.

V and J are TRBV5-4 and TRBJ2-3; D gene uncertain. This CDR3 has 15 residues. V lost 0 bases to trimming and J lost 0 bases, with 8 bases between them. In germline, CDR1 is SGHNT, CDR2 YYREEE (reference sequence). The CDR3 DNA reads as TGTGCCAGCAGCTTGGTATCGGTTAGCACAGATACGCAGTATTTT. This encodes CASSLVSVSTDTQYF.

This sequence joins TRBV5-1 and TRBJ1-4; no clear D. The CDR3 contains 17 residues. V was shortened by 4 bases and J by 3 bases, with 19 bases between the two germline ends. CDR1 SGHRS and CDR2 YFSETQ come from the germline V gene. CDR3 sequence (DNA): TGCGCCAGCAGCCCGAACTTAAAGGGTAACTCTAATGAAAAACTGTTTTTT. It specifies CASSPNLKGNSNEKLFF.

V gene TRBV30 combines with J gene TRBJ1-1; 8 nucleotides agree with TRBD1. After removal of 6 bases from V and 5 bases from J, the junction contained 11 bases not matched to a gene. CDR1 and CDR2 (germline): GTSNPN, SVGIG (reference sequence). CDR3 size: 14 residues. The CDR3 nucleotides read TGTGCCTGTACAGGGGGAGGAGATTTGACTGAAGCTTTCTTT. Protein product: CACTGGGDLTEAFF.